This T cell receptor beta chain was sequenced in a study of T-cell reconstitution after alpha-beta-depleted transplantation in children. Molecular barcoding with unique molecular identifiers was used for the TCRbeta library. TCRdb independently ran MiXCR on the PCR reads; one entry per CDR3 protein. The data hold hundreds of thousands of distinct CDR3 sequences, with 16% observed a single time. This clonotype has a handful of counts. The sample in question was PBMCs from the stem cell graft donor, obtained from the stem cell graft. The clonotype originates from a human donor who donated a stem cell graft to a child with acute myeloid leukemia.

The CDR3 DNA follows: TGTGCCAGCAATGTGCAGGGTGGGGACTATGGCTACACCTTC. It encodes CASNVQGGDYGYTF. The rearrangement joins TRBV6-1 to TRBJ1-2, with D maybe TRBD1 (5 bases). The ends were cut back, 7 bases at V and 3 bases at J, with 15 bases in the middle. The CDR3 is 14 amino acids. Looked up from germline, CDR1 is MNHNS and CDR2 is SASEGT.